The next 25 T cell receptor beta chains were all read from a single sample in a study of identical twins. TCRdb redid the calling of the 5' RACE reads with MiXCR, one entry per CDR3 protein. The table shows hundreds of thousands of distinct CDR3 sequences, with around an eighth occurring only once. These sequences were also reported in another study, on yellow fever vaccine responses in identical twins.

Sequenced material: CD8+ T cells sorted from blood. The receptor source for this set is a young woman in good health.

This clonotype was observed a handful of times. The rearrangement uses TRBV7-6 and TRBJ2-5; D is undetermined. V was pared by 5 bases and J by 5 bases, with 12 bases between. Germline V CDR1 and CDR2: SGHVS, FNYEAQ. The CDR3 runs to 13 residues. CDR3 in amino acids: CASSLGVRETQYF. For the CDR3, the DNA is TGTGCCAGCAGCCTTGGGGTTCGCGAGACCCAGTACTTC. The entire variable domain, with the rest obtained from reference TRBV7-6 and TRBJ2-5, is as follows: GAGVSQSPRYKVTKRGQDVALRCDPISGHVSLYWYRQALGQGPEFLTYFNYEAQQDKSGLPNDRFSAERPEGSISTLTIQRTEQRDSAMYRCASSLGVRETQYFGPGTRLLVL.

This clonotype was detected a few times. V gene TRBV7-9 combines with J gene TRBJ2-7; 10 positions agree with TRBD2. V was clipped by 2 bases and J by 7 bases; unmatched bases: 5. CDR3 size: 14 residues. Germline values: CDR1 SEHNR, CDR2 FQNEAQ (reference sequence). CDR3 protein: CASSLLAGVYEQYF. The CDR3 DNA is TGTGCCAGCAGCTTACTAGCGGGAGTCTATGAGCAGTACTTC.

The chain employs TRBV6-2 or TRBV6-3 and TRBJ1-6; D is unclear. CDR3 length equals 15 residues. The germline V gene encodes CDR1 MNHEY and CDR2 SVGEGT. Between the trimmed V and J ends, which lost 5 bases and 0 bases, there was a span of 8 bases. In nucleotides, the CDR3 is TGTGCCAGCAGTCAGCCGAGCTCCTATAATTCACCCCTCCACTTT. Translation: CASSQPSSYNSPLHF.

This chain links TRBV4-1 with TRBJ2-7; 10 bases line up with TRBD1. V was clipped by 5 bases and J by 2 bases; unmatched bases: 9. Looked up from germline, CDR1 is MGHRA and CDR2 is YSYEKL. The CDR3 is 16 amino acids. The CDR3 coding sequence is TGCGCCAGCAGCTTAACGGGGACAGGGGTAGCCTACGAGCAGTACTTC. Translation: CASSLTGTGVAYEQYF.

The chain links TRBV3-1 to TRBJ2-3; tentative D call: TRBD2 (5 bases). Germline-derived CDR1 and CDR2 are LGHDT and YNNKEL (reference sequence). This CDR3 contains 17 residues. Trimming stripped 0 bases from V and 2 bases from J, with 15 bases between. CDR3 region: CASSQDRAYGLTDTQYF. CDR3 bases: TGTGCCAGCAGCCAAGATAGAGCGTACGGACTCACAGATACGCAGTATTTT.

This clonotype was seen ten or more times. The chain has TRBV4-1 and TRBJ2-7; D is ambiguous. Trimming took 2 bases from V and 4 from J, leaving 9 bases between them. The CDR3 contains 13 residues. Germline loops: CDR1 MGHRA, CDR2 YSYEKL. The CDR3 protein is CASSQTNTYEQYF. Written as DNA, the CDR3 is TGCGCCAGCAGCCAAACCAACACGTACGAGCAGTACTTC.

This clonotype was found many times. This chain joins TRBV12-3 or TRBV12-4 and TRBJ2-7, with a weak D call TRBD2 (5 bases). The CDR3 has 13 amino acids. The V and J ends lost 4 bases and 3 bases respectively, with 10 bases between them. The CDR3 bases are TGTGCCAGCAGTTGGGAGAGCCTCTACGAGCAGTACTTC. Its protein product is CASSWESLYEQYF.

This clonotype has only a few counts. V and J are TRBV11-2 and TRBJ2-7; D gene unclear. The CDR3 sequence is 14 residues long. Germline CDR1 SGHAT, CDR2 FQNNGV. V was cut by 5 bases and J by 2 bases, with 13 bases left in between. The CDR3 is CASSHLGAPYEQYF. The CDR3 DNA reads as TGTGCCAGCAGCCACCTCGGAGCCCCCTACGAGCAGTACTTC.

In DNA, the CDR3 is TGCAGCGTTCCGGGACCCCCCTACAATGAGCAGTTCTTC. It is translated as CSVPGPPYNEQFF. This chain connects TRBV29-1 to TRBJ2-1; D possibly matches TRBD1 or TRBD2 (5 bases each). CDR3 length: 13 amino acids. Trimming took off 5 bases at V and 2 bases at J, with 10 bases between the two ends. Germline V gene lookup returns CDR1 SQVTM and CDR2 ANQGSEA.

This clonotype appeared once. Because the CDR3 is missing its conserved closing phenylalanine or tryptophan, this is likely a read error. The chain joins TRBV20-1 to TRBJ1-2, with 8 nucleotides matching TRBD1. This CDR3 spans 13 amino acids. The V segment lost 1 base and the J segment 2 bases; nucleotides outside the gene matches: 0. In germline, CDR1 is DFQATT, CDR2 SNEGSKA (reference sequence). The CDR3 sequence is CSARGQGNYGYTL. CDR3 coding DNA: TGCAGTGCTAGAGGACAGGGGAACTATGGCTACACCCTC.

The sample holds many counts of this clonotype. This rearrangement joins TRBV5-1 to TRBJ2-7, with D possibly matching TRBD1 (5 bases). The CDR3 contains 14 residues. Germline lookup yields CDR1 SGHRS and CDR2 YFSETQ. Trimming removed 0 bases from V and 4 bases from J, with 11 bases in between. CDR3 nucleotides: TGCGCCAGCAGCTTGGAGGGGTTGCGGTACGAGCAGTACTTC. Residues: CASSLEGLRYEQYF.

V is TRBV27 and J is TRBJ2-2; TRBD1 is a possible D gene (5 bases). This CDR3 has 11 residues. The germline V gene has CDR1 MNHEY and CDR2 SMNVEV (reference sequence). The V and J ends lost 7 bases and 6 bases respectively, with 6 bases between them. CDR3 sequence (DNA): TGTGCCAGCATAGGGGCCGGGGAGCTGTTTTTT. Translated: CASIGAGELFF.

The chain is built from TRBV24-1 and TRBJ2-7; 10 nucleotides match TRBD2. With 4 bases clipped from V and 7 bases from J, the junction kept 12 bases outside the gene matches. The germline gives CDR1 KGHDR, CDR2 SFDVKD. The CDR3 is 16 residues long. The CDR3 loop reads CATSEPGTSATWEQYV. In DNA, the CDR3 is TGTGCCACCAGTGAACCCGGGACTAGCGCCACTTGGGAGCAGTACGTC.

The CDR3 here is CASSYSAGQETQYF. The CDR3 DNA sequence: TGTGCCAGCAGTTACTCGGCGGGACAAGAGACCCAGTACTTC. The chain joins TRBV6-2 or TRBV6-3 to TRBJ2-5; a weak D match, TRBD2 (6 bases). Germline CDR1 and CDR2: MNHEY and SVGEGT. CDR3 size: 14 residues. The ends were cut back, 0 bases at V and 2 bases at J, with 7 bases in the middle.

This clonotype was counted at least ten times. The genes are TRBV4-1 and TRBJ2-3; no clear D gene. The ends were cut back, 0 bases at V and 4 bases at J, with 5 bases in the middle. Germline CDR1 reads MGHRA; CDR2 reads YSYEKL. The CDR3 runs 13 residues. CDR3: CASSQEDPDTQYF. CDR3 coding DNA: TGCGCCAGCAGCCAAGAGGACCCAGATACGCAGTATTTT.

This clonotype was recorded a few times. V gene TRBV11-1 combines with J gene TRBJ2-7, with D possibly matching TRBD2 (5 bases). Germline values: CDR1 SGHAT, CDR2 FQDESV (reference sequence). CDR3 length equals 19 residues. The V end lost 0 bases, the J end lost 0 bases, and 21 bases lay between the germline ends. CDR3 sequence reads: CASSLAWIEGGESSYEQYF. The CDR3 bases are TGTGCCAGCAGCTTAGCGTGGATTGAGGGCGGAGAAAGCTCCTACGAGCAGTACTTC.

A few counts support this clonotype. The gene calls are TRBV27 and TRBJ2-1, with a possible D match to TRBD2 (5 bases). The CDR3 totals 12 residues. The V gene's germline CDR1 is MNHEY and CDR2 SMNVEV (reference sequence). Trimming stripped 10 bases from V and 7 bases from J, with 14 bases between. CDR3 region: CATSGWGNEQFF. The CDR3 DNA reads TGTGCCACCAGCGGTTGGGGTAATGAGCAGTTCTTC.

This clonotype showed up many times. The chain joins TRBV12-3 or TRBV12-4 to TRBJ2-1, with unresolved D. Deletions cut 5 bases from V and 2 bases from J, with 16 bases between. The CDR3 length is 16 residues. CDR3 in DNA: TGTGCCAGCAGTCTCTCAGCCACCATCGCCTACAATGAGCAGTTCTTC. The encoded protein is CASSLSATIAYNEQFF.

The chain is built from TRBV12-3 or TRBV12-4 and TRBJ1-1, with D tentatively TRBD1 (5 bases). Trimming removed 5 bases at V and 0 bases at J, with 13 bases between. The CDR3 consists of 15 residues. The CDR3 loop is CASSPGDGMNTEAFF. The CDR3 region has the DNA TGTGCCAGCAGTCCTGGGGACGGTATGAACACTGAAGCTTTCTTT.

V usage is TRBV27 and J usage is TRBJ1-2; D is unresolved. V was clipped by 3 bases and J by 4 bases, with 9 bases between them. The V gene's germline CDR1 is MNHEY and CDR2 SMNVEV (reference sequence). This CDR3 region has 13 residues. For the CDR3, the DNA is TGTGCCAGCAGTTTTGGACCTACCTATGGCTACACCTTC. It translates to CASSFGPTYGYTF.

The table lists this clonotype with a few counts. V and J are TRBV29-1 and TRBJ1-1; 7 positions agree with TRBD1. The CDR3 sequence is 16 residues long. CDR1 and CDR2 from the germline V gene are SQVTM and ANQGSEA. V was pared by 6 bases and J by 0 bases, with 13 bases of the junction left unmatched. Written as DNA, the CDR3 is TGCAGCGTGGACGGGACAGCGCACCTCATGAACACTGAAGCTTTCTTT. This gives the protein CSVDGTAHLMNTEAFF.

This chain joins TRBV14 and TRBJ1-4; D is unclear. With 4 bases removed from V and 7 bases from J, the gap between germline ends came to 13 bases. This CDR3 is built from 14 residues. Germline V gives CDR1 SGHDN, CDR2 FVKESK. The CDR3 spells CASSPSLGFEKLFF. CDR3 coding DNA: TGTGCCAGCAGCCCTTCGTTAGGATTTGAAAAACTGTTTTTT.

This clonotype has more than one count but fewer than ten. This chain connects TRBV7-2 to TRBJ2-7; D might be TRBD2 (6 bases). The ends were cut back, 3 bases at V and 5 bases at J, with 14 bases in the middle. The germline V gene has CDR1 SGHTA and CDR2 FQGNSA. The CDR3 consists of 14 residues. The CDR3 bases are TGTGCCAGCAGCTTTGGGACTGGCTTCGACGAGCAGTACTTC. The encoded protein is CASSFGTGFDEQYF.

The CDR3 DNA sequence: TGTGCCATCGGGACAGGGGCCTACGAGCAGTACGTC. It specifies CAIGTGAYEQYV. The chain links TRBV10-3 to TRBJ2-7; TRBD1 aligns across 10 bases. Germline V gives CDR1 ENHRY, CDR2 SYGVKD. The CDR3 runs 12 residues. V gave up 8 bases and J gave up 2 bases; unmatched junction bases: 0.

This clonotype was recorded many times. The chain couples TRBV9 to TRBJ2-3; the match to TRBD2 covers 11 bases. This CDR3 region has 15 residues. After removal of 2 bases from V and 6 bases from J, the junction contained 5 bases not matched to a gene. The germline V gene has CDR1 SGDLS and CDR2 YYNGEE. The CDR3 sequence is CASSVSGGAGDTQYF. The DNA for the CDR3 is TGTGCCAGCAGCGTTAGCGGGGGGGCTGGGGATACGCAGTATTTT.